This entry lists 26 T cell receptor beta chains sequenced from one sample in a study of OX40 agonist ivuxolimab in advanced cancers. The assay was immunoSEQ multiplex PCR, and TCRdb's table has in-frame clones only and misses some. The sample holds tens of thousands of clones, roughly 73% seen once. The specimen was CD4+ or CD8+ T cells sorted from blood, collected in a trial of the OX40 agonist ivuxolimab. All receptors come from an adult with an advanced solid tumor such as melanoma, head and neck, liver or kidney cancer.

The rearrangement uses TRBV18 and TRBJ2-3; D is perhaps TRBD2 (6 bases). The CDR3 covers 15 residues. Trimming removed 2 bases at V and 2 bases at J, with 11 bases between. Germline V gene sequence: CDR1 KGHSH, CDR2 LQKENI. This CDR3 reads CASSPNGGYTDTQYF. In DNA form, the CDR3 reads TGTGCCAGCTCACCAAACGGGGGATACACAGATACGCAGTATTTT.

The chain combines TRBV20-1 with TRBJ2-3; a possible D gene is TRBD2 (6 bases). Germline CDR1 is DFQATT and CDR2 is SNEGSKA (reference sequence). V lost 8 bases, J lost 5 bases, and 11 bases lay in between. This CDR3 contains 11 residues. In nucleotides, the CDR3 is TGCAGTTCACGAGCGGGAGATACGCAGTATTTT. This translates into CSSRAGDTQYF.

This clone was detected a few times. The V gene is TRBV7-8, the J gene TRBJ1-1, with D perhaps TRBD1 (5 bases). Trimming removed 0 bases from V and 0 bases from J, with 8 bases in between. The CDR3 runs to 15 residues. Germline V CDR1 and CDR2: SGHVS, FQNEAQ. The CDR3 region has the DNA TGTGCCAGCAGCTTAGCTCGGGGGATGAACACTGAAGCTTTCTTT. This gives the protein CASSLARGMNTEAFF. Full variable domain (remainder filled in from reference TRBV7-8 and TRBJ1-1): GAGVSQSPRYKVAKRGQDVALRCDPISGHVSLFWYQQALGQGPEFLTYFQNEAQLDKSGLPSDRFFAERPEGSVSTLKIQRTQQEDSAVYLCASSLARGMNTEAFFGQGTRLTVV.

V and J are TRBV9 and TRBJ1-2; TRBD1 matches 9 bases. The ends lost 0 bases at V and 7 bases at J; junction bases unmatched: 7. Germline CDR1 is SGDLS and CDR2 is YYNGEE. The CDR3 is 15 amino acids. The CDR3 nucleotides read TGTGCCAGCAGCGTAGTCCCGGACAGGGGCGTTGGCTACACCTTC. Amino acid sequence: CASSVVPDRGVGYTF.

The V gene is TRBV10-3, the J gene TRBJ1-1; D is unresolved. The V and J ends lost 7 bases and 6 bases respectively, with 18 bases between them. This CDR3 region has 14 residues. CDR1 is ENHRY, CDR2 SYGVKD, per germline. DNA for the CDR3: TGTGCCATCAAGGCGGATTCTGGGCAACCTGAAGCTTTCTTT. Its translation: CAIKADSGQPEAFF.

Only a few counts were recorded for this clone. The rearrangement links TRBV9 to TRBJ2-7; TRBD2 aligns across 7 bases. The CDR3 runs 15 residues. Per germline, CDR1 SGDLS and CDR2 YYNGEE. The junction had 8 bases not matched to a gene; V was cut back by 0 bases and J by 5 bases. CDR3 DNA: TGTGCCAGCAGCGTAGGTCAGGGAGGGTGGGACGAGCAGTACTTC. Amino acids: CASSVGQGGWDEQYF.

The chain is built from TRBV11-2 and TRBJ2-1; TRBD2 is a possible D gene (6 bases). CDR1 is SGHAT, CDR2 FQNNGV, per germline. The ends were cut back, 5 bases at V and 15 bases at J, with 23 bases in the middle. The CDR3 is 14 amino acids. The CDR3 is CASSHGGIGNDRFF. CDR3 coding DNA: TGTGCCAGCAGCCATGGAGGGATAGGGAACGACCGGTTCTTC.

The chain employs TRBV10-3 and TRBJ1-1, with 7 bases matching TRBD1. The CDR3 is made up of 13 amino acids. Germline values: CDR1 ENHRY, CDR2 SYGVKD. V shed 2 bases and J 9 bases; nucleotides not matched to a gene: 6. CDR3 DNA: TGTGCCATCAGTGAGGAAGGGGGCTCTAAAGCTTTCTTT. Its protein product is CAISEEGGSKAFF.

The chain couples TRBV10-3 to TRBJ1-1; 7 nucleotides agree with TRBD1. Losses at the gene ends were 6 bases for V and 3 bases for J; bases not matched to a gene: 13. The length of the CDR3 is 16 residues. The germline V gene has CDR1 ENHRY and CDR2 SYGVKD. Written as DNA, the CDR3 is TGTGCCATCAGGGAGACACAGGGGTCGGGCTACACTGAAGCTTTCTTT. It specifies CAIRETQGSGYTEAFF.

The gene calls are TRBV18 and TRBJ2-1, with D perhaps matching TRBD1 or TRBD2 (6 bases each). Germline V lookup: CDR1 KGHSH, CDR2 LQKENI. The V end lost 2 bases, the J end lost 9 bases, and 20 bases lay between the germline ends. This CDR3 contains 16 residues. The CDR3: CASSPGPDGLQGEQFF. In nucleotides, the CDR3 is TGTGCCAGCTCACCAGGGCCAGACGGACTACAGGGTGAGCAGTTCTTC.

The chain recombines TRBV11-3 with TRBJ2-5; TRBD2 agrees at 13 bases. This CDR3 region has 16 residues. Germline loops: CDR1 SGHNT, CDR2 YENEEA. The junction had 5 bases not matched to a gene; V was cut back by 5 bases and J by 2 bases. The CDR3 here is CASSQGTSGTQETQYF. The CDR3 nucleotides are TGTGCCAGCAGCCAAGGGACTAGCGGGACGCAAGAGACCCAGTACTTC.

The V and J genes are TRBV5-1 and TRBJ2-2; D uncertain. With 2 bases removed from V and 4 bases from J, the gap between germline ends came to 9 bases. The germline V gene encodes CDR1 SGHRS and CDR2 YFSETQ. The CDR3 consists of 14 residues. In DNA, the CDR3 is TGCGCCAGCAGCTTCGGCCAAACCACCGGGGAGCTGTTTTTT. It yields the protein CASSFGQTTGELFF.

The chain recombines TRBV15 with TRBJ2-7; 8 positions match TRBD2. The CDR3 is made up of 16 amino acids. Germline V gives CDR1 LNHNV, CDR2 YYDKDF (reference sequence). Trimming removed 0 bases from V and 1 base from J; junction bases left unmatched: 5. Here the CDR3 reads CATSRDLTSGSYEQYF. The CDR3 nucleotides are TGTGCCACCAGCAGAGATCTAACTAGCGGTTCCTACGAGCAGTACTTC. The entire variable domain, with the rest obtained from reference TRBV15 and TRBJ2-7, is as follows: DAMVIQNPRYQVTQFGKPVTLSCSQTLNHNVMYWYQQKSSQAPKLLFHYYDKDFNNEADTPDNFQSRRPNTSFCFLDIRSPGLGDTAMYLCATSRDLTSGSYEQYFGPGTRLTVT.

The chain recombines TRBV19 with TRBJ2-1; D is unclear. This CDR3 contains 13 residues. Trimming cost V 3 bases and J 4 bases, with 7 bases left between them. Germline V lookup: CDR1 LNHDA, CDR2 SQIVND (reference sequence). The CDR3 here is CASSISEYNEQFF. The CDR3 bases are TGTGCCAGTAGTATTAGTGAATACAATGAGCAGTTCTTC.

J is TRBJ2-6 and V is TRBV19, with D possibly being TRBD1 or TRBD2 (6 bases each). Trimming took 6 bases from V and 1 from J, leaving 19 bases between them. Germline V gene sequence: CDR1 LNHDA, CDR2 SQIVND (reference sequence). The CDR3 runs to 18 residues. The CDR3: CASREVGGYWSGANVLTF. The CDR3 DNA reads as TGTGCCAGTAGGGAAGTGGGGGGCTATTGGTCTGGGGCCAACGTCCTGACTTTC.

V gene TRBV7-3 combines with J gene TRBJ1-1; TRBD1 might be the D (6 bases). Trimming stripped 2 bases from V and 2 bases from J, with 15 bases between. The V gene's germline CDR1 is SGHTA and CDR2 FQGTGA. The CDR3 length is 16 residues. As DNA, the CDR3 is TGTGCCAGCAGCTTAGATCAGTTGGGGGCAAACACTGAAGCTTTCTTT. It is translated as CASSLDQLGANTEAFF.

The chain has TRBV5-1 and TRBJ1-5, with TRBD1 identical over 7 bases. Unmatched junction bases numbered 8, after V lost 4 bases and J lost 4 bases. Germline loops: CDR1 SGHRS, CDR2 YFSETQ. CDR3 size: 15 residues. The CDR3 reads CASSPTGAGNQPQHF. Written as DNA, the CDR3 is TGCGCCAGCAGCCCCACAGGGGCCGGTAATCAGCCCCAGCATTTT.

This sequence joins TRBV6-6 and TRBJ2-7, with D uncertain. Germline V CDR1 and CDR2: MNHNY, SVGAGI (reference sequence). Trimming took 3 bases from V and 3 from J, leaving 3 bases between them. This CDR3 has 11 amino acids. CDR3 DNA: TGTGCCAGCAGTTATCTCTACGAGCAGTACTTC. Its translation: CASSYLYEQYF.

The chain links TRBV10-3 to TRBJ2-1; 8 nucleotides align to TRBD1. Germline assignment: CDR1 ENHRY and CDR2 SYGVKD. Trimming at V came to 10 bases and at J to 4 bases, leaving 6 bases not matched to a gene. The CDR3 sequence is 13 residues long. DNA for the CDR3: TGTGCCACCCGGACAGGGATTTACAATGAGCAGTTCTTC. Translation gives CATRTGIYNEQFF.

The genes are TRBV6-5 and TRBJ2-5; D could derive from TRBD1 or TRBD2 (5 bases each). The germline V and J ends were trimmed by 2 bases and 3 bases, with 13 bases remaining between them. From germline, CDR1 is MNHEY and CDR2 SVGAGI. This CDR3 region has 15 residues. The CDR3 bases are TGTGCCAGCAGTTACACGGGGCAGGGAGAAGAGACCCAGTACTTC. Translated, it gives CASSYTGQGEETQYF.

The chain recombines TRBV9 with TRBJ2-1; 10 bases are a match to TRBD2. The CDR3 is made up of 18 amino acids. CDR1 is SGDLS, CDR2 YYNGEE, per germline. Trimming removed 0 bases from V and 6 bases from J; junction bases left unmatched: 12. The CDR3 DNA follows: TGTGCCAGCAGCGTAGAACTAGCGGGGCTAATAGGATTCAATGAGCAGTTCTTC. It encodes CASSVELAGLIGFNEQFF. The full variable domain, in which reference TRBV9 and TRBJ2-1 provide the parts outside the CDR3, is DSGVTQTPKHLITATGQRVTLRCSPRSGDLSVYWYQQSLDQGLQFLIQYYNGEERAKGNILERFSAQQFPDLHSELNLSSLELGDSALYFCASSVELAGLIGFNEQFFGPGTRLTVL.

The chain links TRBV6-6 to TRBJ2-2; no clear D gene. V was pared by 10 bases and J by 3 bases, with 3 bases between. Germline CDR1 reads MNHNY; CDR2 reads SVGAGI (reference sequence). The CDR3 has 10 amino acids. In DNA form, the CDR3 reads TGTGCCATCTACACCGGGGAGCTGTTTTTT. This translates into CAIYTGELFF.

The J gene is TRBJ2-4, the V gene TRBV28; 11 bases fit TRBD2. Germline-derived CDR1 and CDR2 are MDHEN and SYDVKM. The CDR3 runs to 16 residues. J lost 4 bases, V lost 4 bases, and 6 bases had no gene match. CDR3 nucleotide sequence: TGTGCCAGCAGTTCTAAAGGACTAGCGGGTAAAAACATTCAGTACTTC. Its translation: CASSSKGLAGKNIQYF.

The CDR3 reads CASDPWGYGETQYF. In DNA, the CDR3 is TGTGCCAGTGACCCCTGGGGGTACGGGGAGACCCAGTACTTC. The chain combines TRBV6-1 with TRBJ2-5; possibly TRBD1 or TRBD2 for D (5 bases each). The CDR3 extends over 14 amino acids. Trimming took 9 bases from V and 5 from J, leaving 19 bases between them. Germline CDR1 reads MNHNS; CDR2 reads SASEGT.

The rearrangement links TRBV28 to TRBJ1-1; a weak D match, TRBD1 (5 bases). Germline lookup yields CDR1 MDHEN and CDR2 SYDVKM. Trimming removed 5 bases at V and 5 bases at J, with 6 bases between. The CDR3 consists of 11 residues. CDR3 coding DNA: TGTGCCAGCAGTGGGGGGACTGAAGCTTTCTTT. This translates into CASSGGTEAFF.

The CDR3, as DNA: TGTGCCAGCAGCTTTCTGACAGGGGGGACTGGAAACACCATATATTTT. It yields the protein CASSFLTGGTGNTIYF. This chain joins TRBV7-9 and TRBJ1-3; 9 positions agree with TRBD1. Trimming cost V 3 bases and J 2 bases; bases outside gene matches: 5. Germline-derived CDR1 and CDR2 are SEHNR and FQNEAQ (reference sequence). This CDR3 spans 16 amino acids.